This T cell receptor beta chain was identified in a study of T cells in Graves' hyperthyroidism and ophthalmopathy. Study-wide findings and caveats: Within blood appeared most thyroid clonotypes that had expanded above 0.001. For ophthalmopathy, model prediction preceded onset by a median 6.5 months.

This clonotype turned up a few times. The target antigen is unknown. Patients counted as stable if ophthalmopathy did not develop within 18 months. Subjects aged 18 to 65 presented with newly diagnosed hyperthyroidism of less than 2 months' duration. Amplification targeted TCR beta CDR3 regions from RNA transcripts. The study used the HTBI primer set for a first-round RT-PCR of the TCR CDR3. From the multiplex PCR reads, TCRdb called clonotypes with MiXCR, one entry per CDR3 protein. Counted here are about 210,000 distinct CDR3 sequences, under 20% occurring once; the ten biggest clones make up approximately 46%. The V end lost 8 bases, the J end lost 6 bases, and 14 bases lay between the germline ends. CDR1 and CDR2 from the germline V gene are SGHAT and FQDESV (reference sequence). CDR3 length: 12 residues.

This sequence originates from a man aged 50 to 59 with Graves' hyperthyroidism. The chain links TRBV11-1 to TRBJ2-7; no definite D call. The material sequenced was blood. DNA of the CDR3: TGTGCCAGCGGTACTAACGGTGGCGAGCAGTACTTC. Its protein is CASGTNGGEQYF.